The sequence of this T cell receptor beta chain was determined in a study of shared T cell receptors in the human thymus. This CDR3 region has 16 residues. Germline CDR1 WNHNN, CDR2 SYGVQD (reference sequence). V shed 3 bases and J 6 bases; nucleotides not matched to a gene: 11. Measured with immunoSEQ multiplex PCR; TCRdb has only the in-frame clones, and not every one. Of a few hundred thousand clones listed, more than 85% are singletons. This chain connects TRBV10-1 to TRBJ2-3; TRBD2 aligns across 8 bases. Sequenced: thymocytes. The origin of this receptor is a human donor. CDR3 in amino acids: CASSDISGGPGDTQYF. The CDR3 region has the DNA TGCGCCAGCAGTGATATCTCGGGAGGGCCTGGGGATACGCAGTATTTT.